This T cell receptor beta chain originates from a study of siplizumab effects on memory and regulatory T cells. Study-wide results and limits: Naive or memory phenotype assignment was not possible for roughly 80-97% of proliferating CD4+ or CD8+ clones. Alloreactive CD4+ clones that could be mapped were on average approximately 69% Treg-derived with siplizumab, against about 30% in controls. Solely a minor proportion of alloreactive clones could be assigned to unstimulated subsets.

With respect to this clone: Its antigen is as yet unknown.

V was pared by 3 bases and J by 2 bases, with 6 bases of the junction left unmatched. Germline CDR1 is SGHRS and CDR2 is YFSETQ. There are 16 residues in the CDR3. Using immunoSEQ multiplex PCR, the repertoire was profiled, and TCRdb retains in-frame clones only, with some absent. The sample contains 90,000 to 120,000 clones, about nine tenths of which appear only once. The TCR was taken from a human donor in good health. Some clones in this sample may be carry-over from other donors' samples. V and J are TRBV5-1 and TRBJ2-1, with 9 bases that match TRBD2. The sample comprised CD4+ T cells sorted from blood. The CDR3 protein is CASSSYSGSTYNEQFF. Here the CDR3 DNA reads TGCGCCAGCAGCTCATATAGCGGGAGCACCTACAATGAGCAGTTCTTC.